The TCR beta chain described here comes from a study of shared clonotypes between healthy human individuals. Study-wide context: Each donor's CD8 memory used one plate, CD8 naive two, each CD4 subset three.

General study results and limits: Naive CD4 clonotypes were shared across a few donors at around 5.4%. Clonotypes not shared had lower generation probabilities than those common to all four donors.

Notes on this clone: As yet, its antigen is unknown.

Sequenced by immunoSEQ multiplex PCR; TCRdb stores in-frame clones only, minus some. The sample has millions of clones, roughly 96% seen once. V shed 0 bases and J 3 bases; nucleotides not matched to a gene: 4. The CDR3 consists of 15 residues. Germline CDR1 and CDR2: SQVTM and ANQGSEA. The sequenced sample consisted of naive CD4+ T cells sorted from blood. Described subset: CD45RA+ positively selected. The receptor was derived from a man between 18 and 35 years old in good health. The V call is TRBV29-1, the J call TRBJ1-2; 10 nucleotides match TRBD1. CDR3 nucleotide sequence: TGCAGCGTTGAAGATCTGGGGACAGGGGACTATGGCTACACCTTC. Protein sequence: CSVEDLGTGDYGYTF.